The clone carrying this T cell receptor (beta chain) has just one count. This sample is part of a study of blood T cell repertoires in COVID-19. About the research overall: Acute-phase and convalescent COVID-19 samples originated in the United States, Italy and Spain. The cDNA or gDNA used as material had been derived from T cells, B-cell-depleted T cells, or PBMCs.

Trimming took 3 bases from V and 4 from J, leaving 9 bases between them. This CDR3 is 13 amino acids long. Germline assignment: CDR1 KGHDR and CDR2 SFDVKD. Profiling relied on immunoSEQ multiplex PCR, and the TCRdb table lists in-frame clones only, not all of them. The sample holds 150,000 to 200,000 clones, around 83% seen once. Specimen: peripheral blood. This chain links TRBV24-1 with TRBJ2-7, with D perhaps matching TRBD1 (5 bases). This clonotype was obtained from a woman aged 40-49 years with acute or convalescent COVID-19. CDR3 coding DNA: TGTGCCACCAGTGATCCAGGGAAGTACGAGCAGTACTTC. This codes for CATSDPGKYEQYF.